The clone carrying this TCR beta chain was observed at least ten times. The antigen remains undetermined. The source of the sample is a study of Graves' ophthalmopathy and Graves' hyperthyroidism. Transcripts of RNA were the source for amplifying TCR beta CDR3 regions. First-round RT-PCR employed HTBI primers, with a second-round multiplex PCR after it. TCRdb re-analysed the multiplex PCR reads in MiXCR, keeping a single row per CDR3 protein. Of 300,000 to 400,000 distinct CDR3 sequences in the sample, 17% are singletons; the top ten hold around 12%. Notes on the study in general: Sensitivity of 85% to 90% and specificity of about 77% were achieved when a 13-signature model separated ophthalmopathy from stable hyperthyroidism.

Germline V gives CDR1 MNHNS, CDR2 SASEGT. V was clipped by 4 bases and J by 6 bases; unmatched bases: 5. There are 13 residues in the CDR3. The material sequenced was peripheral blood. This chain uses TRBV6-1 with TRBJ1-1; 7 bases line up with TRBD1. The TCR comes from an adult man with Graves' ophthalmopathy. CDR3 in amino acids: CASSVTRGSEAFF. The CDR3 DNA reads as TGTGCCAGCAGTGTAACCAGGGGGTCTGAAGCTTTCTTT.